This T cell receptor delta chain stems from a study of γδ T cells in repeated Plasmodium falciparum infection. The study, taken as a whole, reports: Vgamma9/Vdelta2+ repertoires stayed stably polyclonal over time and infection.

Comment on this clone: The antigen is not known. With only one base between it and a far larger clone, this is likely a read error. Additional DNA sequences in this sample encode the identical CDR3.

With CATT, TCRdb re-called clones from the multiplex PCR reads. Of approximately 60,000 delta-chain clones in the sample, over 1.5% were seen once. Germline CDR1 and CDR2: TSWWSYY and QGS. The CDR3 is 12 residues long. The V gene lost 6 bases and the J gene lost 8 bases, with 13 bases spanning the gap. Vgamma9/Vdelta2+ and Vdelta2-negative gammadelta T cells were flow-sorted from PBMC for bulk sequencing. This sequence originates from a pool of human donors (malaria-infected and uninfected, not separated). Sequenced material: gamma-delta T cells from blood. The chain employs TRDV1 and TRDJ1; the D gene is possibly TRDD2 (5 bases). The CDR3 region has the DNA TGTGCTCTTGGAGTGCCTTCTGGCAAACTCATCTTT. Its protein is CALGVPSGKLIF.